Presented here are 6 T cell receptor beta chains from one specimen sequenced in a study of blood T cell repertoires in COVID-19. Profiled with immunoSEQ multiplex PCR; TCRdb holds only in-frame clones, not every one. Among 300,000 or so clones listed, 85% to 90% were seen once. Sequencing was carried out using peripheral blood. All receptors come from a woman aged 40 to 49 who had recovered from COVID-19.

The gene calls are TRBV6-5 and TRBJ1-1, with D possibly being TRBD1 (5 bases). V dropped 6 bases and J dropped 4 bases, with 18 bases sitting between them. Germline-derived CDR1 and CDR2 are MNHEY and SVGAGI. The CDR3 spans 15 residues. CDR3 region: CASSYKPQGGTEAFF. The CDR3 DNA follows: TGTGCCAGCAGCTACAAACCCCAGGGCGGCACTGAAGCTTTCTTT.

This chain links TRBV5-1 with TRBJ1-4; D is perhaps TRBD1 (6 bases). CDR1 and CDR2 (germline): SGHRS, YFSETQ. The CDR3 is 12 amino acids. V was clipped by 5 bases and J by 12 bases, with 14 bases between them. The CDR3 bases are TGCGCCAGCAGTTCCGTTAGGACAGAACTGTTTTTT. It is translated as CASSSVRTELFF.

V is TRBV6-5 and J is TRBJ1-2; D is uncertain. Germline V gene lookup returns CDR1 MNHEY and CDR2 SVGAGI. V shed 0 bases and J shed 4 bases, with 15 bases lying between them. CDR3 length equals 16 residues. The CDR3 DNA is TGTGCCAGCAGTTACTCGATCCCACCGACTCCCTATGGCTACACCTTC. It yields the protein CASSYSIPPTPYGYTF.

This sequence joins TRBV7-2 and TRBJ2-1; 7 nucleotides line up with TRBD1. Germline lookup yields CDR1 SGHTA and CDR2 FQGNSA. Trimming took 5 bases from V and 6 from J; bases not matched to a gene: 10. The CDR3 loop spans 15 amino acids. This chain's CDR3 is CASSPDRVLRNEQFF. The CDR3 bases are TGTGCCAGCAGCCCCGACAGGGTCTTACGCAATGAGCAGTTCTTC.

This sequence joins TRBV11-2 and TRBJ2-7; no clear D. Per the germline V gene, CDR1 is SGHAT and CDR2 is FQNNGV. The CDR3 consists of 12 residues. Trimming removed 3 bases at V and 7 bases at J, with 10 bases between. The CDR3 nucleotides are TGTGCCAGCAGCTTGAGAGATCAAGAGCAGTACTTC. This encodes CASSLRDQEQYF. Looking up the rest from reference TRBV11-2 and TRBJ2-7 gives the full variable domain: EAGVAQSPRYKIIEKRQSVAFWCNPISGHATLYWYQQILGQGPKLLIQFQNNGVVDDSQLPKDRFSAERLKGVDSTLKIQPAKLEDSAVYLCASSLRDQEQYFGPGTRLTVT.

The rearrangement links TRBV6-5 to TRBJ2-5; TRBD2 is a possible D gene (5 bases). The length of the CDR3 is 15 residues. Trimming left V 6 bases short and J 3 bases short, with 17 bases between. Germline values: CDR1 MNHEY, CDR2 SVGAGI. The CDR3 sequence: CASSPPGFLEETQYF. CDR3 bases: TGTGCCAGCAGCCCACCGGGATTTCTTGAAGAGACCCAGTACTTC.